The 5 T cell receptor beta chains in this list originate from one sample, sequenced in a study of T-cell reconstitution after alpha-beta-depleted transplantation in children. Molecular barcoding with unique molecular identifiers was used for the TCRbeta library. Each CDR3 protein is one row after TCRdb ran MiXCR on the PCR reads. The table includes 400,000 to 500,000 distinct CDR3 sequences, roughly 10% detected once. The source material was PBMCs from the stem cell graft donor, sampled from the stem cell graft. All receptors derive from a human donor who donated a stem cell graft to a child with acute myeloid leukemia.

The chain recombines TRBV20-1 with TRBJ2-3; the match to TRBD2 covers 8 bases. CDR1 and CDR2 from the germline V gene are DFQATT and SNEGSKA (reference sequence). This CDR3 spans 16 amino acids. Germline trimming cut 3 bases from V and 3 bases from J; bases unmatched to any gene: 11. The CDR3 protein is CSASPLTSGLTDTQYF. The CDR3 DNA is TGCAGTGCTAGCCCACTAACTAGCGGATTGACAGATACGCAGTATTTT.

This chain links TRBV29-1 with TRBJ2-5, with unresolved D. From germline, CDR1 is SQVTM and CDR2 ANQGSEA. The CDR3 loop spans 13 amino acids. Trimming took off 7 bases at V and 1 base at J, with 13 bases between the two ends. As DNA, the CDR3 is TGCAGCGCTAATAGGGCCATCCAAGAGACCCAGTACTTC. Amino acids: CSANRAIQETQYF.

V gene TRBV6-5 combines with J gene TRBJ1-1; D gene ambiguous. The V gene lost 4 bases and the J gene lost 4 bases, with 7 bases spanning the gap. This CDR3 spans 12 amino acids. Germline loops: CDR1 MNHEY, CDR2 SVGAGI. CDR3 sequence reads: CASSSASTEAFF. DNA for the CDR3: TGTGCCAGCAGTTCGGCAAGCACTGAAGCTTTCTTT.

The chain employs TRBV19 and TRBJ2-3; tentatively, D is TRBD1 or TRBD2 (6 bases each). Germline values: CDR1 LNHDA, CDR2 SQIVND (reference sequence). The CDR3 consists of 13 residues. Between the trimmed V and J ends, which lost 7 bases and 2 bases, there was a span of 10 bases. For the CDR3, the DNA is TGTGCCAGTATCTCGGGGGCCACAGATACGCAGTATTTT. Amino acids: CASISGATDTQYF.

The rearrangement links TRBV29-1 to TRBJ1-1, with D unresolved. Germline-derived CDR1 and CDR2 are SQVTM and ANQGSEA. V lost 3 bases, J lost 0 bases, and 8 bases lay in between. The CDR3 totals 13 residues. The CDR3: CSVDKVMNTEAFF. CDR3 coding DNA: TGCAGCGTTGATAAGGTTATGAACACTGAAGCTTTCTTT.